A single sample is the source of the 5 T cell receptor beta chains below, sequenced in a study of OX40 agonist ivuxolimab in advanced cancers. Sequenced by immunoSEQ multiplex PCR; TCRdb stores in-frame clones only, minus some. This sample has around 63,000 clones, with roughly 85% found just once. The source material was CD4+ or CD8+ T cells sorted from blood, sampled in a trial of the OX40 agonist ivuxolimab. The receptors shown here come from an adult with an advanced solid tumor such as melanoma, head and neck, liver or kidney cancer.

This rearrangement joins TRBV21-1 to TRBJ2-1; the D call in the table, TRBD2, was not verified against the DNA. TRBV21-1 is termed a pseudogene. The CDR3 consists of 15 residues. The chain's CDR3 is CASSKGLAAWNEQFF. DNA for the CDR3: TGTGCCAGCAGCAAGGGACTAGCGGCTTGGAATGAGCAGTTCTTC.

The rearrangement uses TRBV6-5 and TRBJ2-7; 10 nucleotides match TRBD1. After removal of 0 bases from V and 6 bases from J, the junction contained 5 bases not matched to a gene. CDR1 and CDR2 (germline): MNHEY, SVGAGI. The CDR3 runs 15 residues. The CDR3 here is CASSYSFGTGAEQYF. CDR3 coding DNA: TGTGCCAGCAGTTACTCATTCGGGACAGGGGCCGAGCAGTACTTC.

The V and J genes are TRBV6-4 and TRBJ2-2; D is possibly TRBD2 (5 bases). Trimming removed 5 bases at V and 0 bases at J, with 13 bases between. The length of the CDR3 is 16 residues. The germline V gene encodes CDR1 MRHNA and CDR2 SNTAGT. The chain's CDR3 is CASSHRLLANTGELFF. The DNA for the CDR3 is TGTGCCAGCAGTCATAGGTTACTAGCGAACACCGGGGAGCTGTTTTTT.

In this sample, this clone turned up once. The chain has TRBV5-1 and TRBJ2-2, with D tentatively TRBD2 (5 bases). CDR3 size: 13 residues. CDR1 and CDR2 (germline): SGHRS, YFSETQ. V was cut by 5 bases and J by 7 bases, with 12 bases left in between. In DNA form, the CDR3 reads TGCGCCAGCAGAGAAGGGAGTGACGGGGAGCTGTTTTTT. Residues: CASREGSDGELFF.

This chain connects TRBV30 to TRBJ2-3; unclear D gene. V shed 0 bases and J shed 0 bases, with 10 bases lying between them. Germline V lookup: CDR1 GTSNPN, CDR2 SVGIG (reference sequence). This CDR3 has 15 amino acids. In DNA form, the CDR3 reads TGTGCCTGGAGTGTACAACGGACCAGCACAGATACGCAGTATTTT. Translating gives CAWSVQRTSTDTQYF.